Listed below are T cell receptor beta chains from one sample, sequenced in a study of blood T cell repertoires in COVID-19. Repertoires were generated with immunoSEQ multiplex PCR, while TCRdb's copy carries only in-frame clones and drops some. The table lists about 360,000 clones, roughly 80% of them singletons, with approximately 1% in the top ten. Sequenced input: peripheral blood. The receptors derive from a human donor with acute or convalescent COVID-19. The donor label of this sample is uncertain. CDR3s include the opening cysteine and the closing phenylalanine or tryptophan. The order of the fields is D gene, V gene, clone size, J gene, CDR3 DNA, CDR3 protein. The D gene is left open where the match is weak. For some rows the clone size is stated as once, few or many, or as a class when expanded; others skip it.

.,TRBV27,once,TRBJ1-5,TGTGCCAGCTCTGGCAGGTCGGGCAATCAGCCCCAGCATTTT,CASSGRSGNQPQHF
TRBD1,TRBV28,once,TRBJ1-2,TGTGCCAGCGATCCGGGACAGGGTAGAGGCTACACCTTC,CASDPGQGRGYTF
.,TRBV7-6,.,TRBJ1-4,TGTGCCAGCAGCCCGTGGGGGGCTAATGAAAAACTGTTTTTT,CASSPWGANEKLFF
.,TRBV7-9,.,TRBJ1-2,TGTGCCAGCAGCCTCCCCGGGGCGGGGCAGGGCTATGGCTACACCTTC,CASSLPGAGQGYGYTF
.,TRBV18,.,TRBJ2-7,TGTGCCAGCTCACCACAGACGGGAAATACCTACGAGCAGTACTTC,CASSPQTGNTYEQYF
.,TRBV18,.,TRBJ1-5,TGTGCCAGCTCCGACGGGGTAGCCAGCCCCCAGCATTTT,CASSDGVASPQHF
.,TRBV18,.,TRBJ2-7,TGTGCCAGCTCACCACGGAGGACAGACTACGAGCAGTACTTC,CASSPRRTDYEQYF
TRBD1,TRBV19,.,TRBJ1-2,TGTGCCAGTAGTCCCCTCGACAGGGGGAATGGCTACACCTTC,CASSPLDRGNGYTF
TRBD2,TRBV4-2,.,TRBJ2-1,TGTGCCAGCAGCCGGGACTTCACTAGCGGGAGTTACAATGAGCAGTTCTTC,CASSRDFTSGSYNEQFF
TRBD1,TRBV7-9,.,TRBJ1-6,TGTGCCAGCAGCTTTGTCTTACTGGGACAGGGAGGGTCACCCCTCCACTTT,CASSFVLLGQGGSPLHF
TRBD1,TRBV10-2,.,TRBJ2-3,TGCGCCAGCAGCTATGACAGGGGTCGTGCAGATACGCAGTATTTT,CASSYDRGRADTQYF
.,TRBV4-2,.,TRBJ1-1,TGTGCCAGCACGCGGGCAGTTAACACTGAAGCTTTCTTT,CASTRAVNTEAFF
TRBD1,TRBV11-2,.,TRBJ1-3,TGTGCCAGCAGTACCTGGACAGGCAGCTCTGGAAACACCATATATTTT,CASSTWTGSSGNTIYF
.,TRBV28,.,TRBJ2-1,TGTGCCAGCAGTTTAAGGGTGAAGGGTCAGGGTTCCTACAATGAGCAGTTCTTC,CASSLRVKGQGSYNEQFF
TRBD1,TRBV5-1,.,TRBJ1-2,TGCGCCAGCAGCGTTGACAGGGCCTATGGCTACACCTTC,CASSVDRAYGYTF